This passage covers 27 T cell receptor beta chains from one sample sequenced in a study of control samples from healthy donors and cancer patients. The repertoire was sequenced with immunoSEQ multiplex PCR; TCRdb's copy has only in-frame clones and lacks some. The sample contains tens of thousands of clones, roughly nine tenths of which appear only once. Sequenced material: PBMCs. The source is a woman between 50 and 59 years old with colorectal cancer.

The rearrangement uses TRBV18 and TRBJ2-2, with 12 bases identical to TRBD2. J was trimmed by 2 bases and V by 3 bases; bases with no gene match: 1. This CDR3 region has 16 residues. Germline V gene sequence: CDR1 KGHSH, CDR2 LQKENI. The CDR3 DNA is TGTGCCAGCTCACCGACTAGCGGGGGTAACACCGGGGAGCTGTTTTTT. Its translation is CASSPTSGGNTGELFF. Combining the CDR3 with reference TRBV18 and TRBJ2-2 gives the whole variable domain NAGVMQNPRHLVRRRGQEARLRCSPMKGHSHVYWYRQLPEEGLKFMVYLQKENIIDESGMPKERFSAEFPKEGPSILRIQQVVRGDSAAYFCASSPTSGGNTGELFFGEGSRLTVL.

The chain carries TRBV4-1 and TRBJ2-5; 9 bases agree with TRBD1. Germline CDR1 is MGHRA and CDR2 is YSYEKL. Germline trimming cut 4 bases from V and 5 bases from J; bases unmatched to any gene: 8. The CDR3 runs 15 residues. CDR3 residues: CASSRTGGRDETQYF. The DNA of the CDR3 is TGCGCCAGCAGCCGCACAGGGGGCCGGGATGAGACCCAGTACTTC.

This chain uses TRBV4-1 with TRBJ1-5; no clear D. Germline V gene sequence: CDR1 MGHRA, CDR2 YSYEKL. The CDR3 length is 13 residues. Trimming took 1 base from V and 4 from J, leaving 5 bases between them. CDR3 sequence: CASSQGVNQPQHF. In nucleotides, the CDR3 is TGCGCCAGCAGCCAAGGAGTAAATCAGCCCCAGCATTTT.

V and J are TRBV6-1 and TRBJ1-3; D not resolved. Germline CDR1 and CDR2: MNHNS and SASEGT. CDR3 length: 15 amino acids. V was trimmed by 2 bases and J by 4 bases, leaving 12 bases between them. The CDR3 nucleotides read TGTGCCAGCAGTGAATCCTTGCCCGCCGGAAACACCATATATTTT. Its protein product is CASSESLPAGNTIYF.

V and J are TRBV12-5 and TRBJ2-1, with D possibly matching TRBD1 (5 bases). The length of the CDR3 is 16 residues. Deletions cut 0 bases from V and 8 bases from J, with 17 bases between. Looked up from germline, CDR1 is LGHNT and CDR2 is FRNRAP. This chain's CDR3 is CASGLVLAAGADEQFF. As DNA, the CDR3 is TGTGCTAGTGGTTTGGTACTTGCCGCTGGGGCCGATGAGCAGTTCTTC.

CDR3 amino acids: CASRGVQPYNSPLHF. CDR3 bases: TGTGCCAGCAGGGGTGTGCAGCCCTATAATTCACCCCTCCACTTT. The chain employs TRBV2 and TRBJ1-6; D is unclear. The ends were cut back, 6 bases at V and 2 bases at J, with 11 bases in the middle. CDR3 length equals 15 residues. Germline CDR1 and CDR2: SNHLY and FYNNEI.

This clone was picked up one time. The chain links TRBV7-3 to TRBJ1-2, with D tentatively TRBD1 (6 bases). V was pared by 5 bases and J by 4 bases, with 11 bases between. CDR1 and CDR2 from the germline V gene are SGHTA and FQGTGA. This CDR3 has 13 amino acids. CDR3 in DNA: TGTGCCAGCAGCCCCGAGGGGGGCTATGGCTACACCTTC. The encoded protein is CASSPEGGYGYTF.

The chain joins TRBV28 to TRBJ1-2, with 9 bases identical to TRBD1. Germline-derived CDR1 and CDR2 are MDHEN and SYDVKM. V dropped 5 bases and J dropped 4; count of bases not matched to a gene: 5. The CDR3 consists of 14 residues. The CDR3, as DNA: TGTGCCAGCAGTGGGACAGGGCGCAGCTATGGCTACACCTTC. Amino acids: CASSGTGRSYGYTF.

Only one count was recorded for this clone. The J gene is TRBJ2-3, the V gene TRBV2; possibly TRBD2 for D (5 bases). Trimming shortened V by 0 bases and J by 4 bases, and 11 bases separated the two germline ends. CDR3 length: 15 amino acids. The germline CDR1 and CDR2 sequences are SNHLY and FYNNEI. The CDR3 DNA reads as TGTGCCAGCAGTGAAGCATTAGCGAAATCAGATACGCAGTATTTT. Translating gives CASSEALAKSDTQYF.

The chain has TRBV19 and TRBJ2-7, with a tentative D call TRBD1 (5 bases). V was cut by 5 bases and J by 1 base, with 9 bases left in between. Germline CDR1 and CDR2: LNHDA and SQIVND (reference sequence). The CDR3 has 13 amino acids. CDR3 sequence: CASSDSDSYEQYV. CDR3 nucleotide sequence: TGTGCCAGTAGTGACAGCGATTCCTACGAGCAGTACGTC.

The chain has TRBV4-2 and TRBJ2-5, with 12 positions matching TRBD2. The germline V gene encodes CDR1 LGHNA and CDR2 YNFKEQ. V lost 4 bases to trimming and J lost 0 bases; unmatched junction nucleotides: 3. The CDR3 contains 16 residues. The CDR3 here is CASSPRLAGDQETQYF. The DNA for the CDR3 is TGTGCCAGCAGCCCGCGACTAGCGGGGGACCAAGAGACCCAGTACTTC.

V usage is TRBV6-5 and J usage is TRBJ1-1; D gene unclear. Germline V gene lookup returns CDR1 MNHEY and CDR2 SVGAGI. The CDR3 has 14 amino acids. Trimming cost V 2 bases and J 7 bases, with 14 bases left between them. The CDR3 reads CASSYTPGLHEAFF. CDR3 nucleotide sequence: TGTGCCAGCAGTTACACACCGGGATTACATGAAGCTTTCTTT.

The gene calls are TRBV4-3 and TRBJ1-2; no clear D gene. The CDR3 is made up of 13 amino acids. Germline CDR1 and CDR2: LGHNA and YSLEER. V shed 0 bases and J shed 4 bases, with 6 bases lying between them. The CDR3 reads CASSQDAIYGYTF. The CDR3 DNA reads as TGCGCCAGCAGCCAAGACGCGATCTATGGCTACACCTTC.

This clone was recorded once. The rearrangement links TRBV30 to TRBJ1-2; TRBD1 is a possible D gene (5 bases). V dropped 7 bases and J dropped 0 bases, with 12 bases sitting between them. This CDR3 has 13 amino acids. In germline, CDR1 is GTSNPN, CDR2 SVGIG (reference sequence). CDR3 bases: TGTGCCTCAAGACAGATGTCTAACTATGGCTACACCTTC. This sequence encodes CASRQMSNYGYTF.

The chain has TRBV6-1 and TRBJ1-5; tentative D call: TRBD1 (6 bases). There are 15 residues in the CDR3. V dropped 2 bases and J dropped 6 bases, with 14 bases sitting between them. The germline CDR1 and CDR2 sequences are MNHNS and SASEGT. CDR3 sequence: CASSELGAFGQPQHF. The CDR3, as DNA: TGTGCCAGCAGTGAACTGGGGGCGTTTGGTCAGCCCCAGCATTTT.

The chain is built from TRBV6-5 and TRBJ2-5; D is possibly TRBD2 (7 bases). The CDR3 is 14 amino acids. Per germline, CDR1 MNHEY and CDR2 SVGAGI. Trimming shortened V by 6 bases and J by 5 bases, and 16 bases separated the two germline ends. CDR3 coding DNA: TGTGCCAGCAGGCCCGCGGGGGCGGGGGAGACCCAGTACTTC. It codes for CASRPAGAGETQYF.

The chain joins TRBV6-5 to TRBJ2-7; TRBD1 agrees at 9 bases. With V trimmed by 6 bases and J by 5 bases, 8 bases remained unmatched. Per germline, CDR1 MNHEY and CDR2 SVGAGI. The CDR3 consists of 14 residues. DNA for the CDR3: TGTGCCAGCAGATCGGGACAGGGAGCAAACGAGCAGTACGTC. Residues: CASRSGQGANEQYV.

The gene calls are TRBV3-1 (or the pseudogene TRBV3-2) and TRBJ2-5, with D unresolved. The CDR3 is 12 residues long. V was shortened by 2 bases and J by 1 base, with 2 bases between the two germline ends. The germline V gene has CDR1 LGHDT and CDR2 YNNKEL (reference sequence). The CDR3 loop is CASSQFQETQYF. The CDR3 nucleotides are TGTGCCAGCAGCCAATTCCAAGAGACCCAGTACTTC.

The chain employs TRBV6-5 and TRBJ2-4, with TRBD2 as a possible D gene (6 bases). CDR3 size: 15 residues. The germline V gene encodes CDR1 MNHEY and CDR2 SVGAGI. Deletions cut 6 bases from V and 7 bases from J, with 19 bases between. CDR3 sequence: CASSPTGRAGNIQYF. CDR3 nucleotide sequence: TGTGCCAGCAGCCCGACGGGACGTGCGGGGAACATTCAGTACTTC.

The chain joins TRBV11-3 to TRBJ1-2; D gene ambiguous. Trimming removed 3 bases at V and 8 bases at J, with 13 bases between. CDR1 SGHNT and CDR2 YENEEA come from the germline V gene. The CDR3 has 13 amino acids. For the CDR3, the DNA is TGTGCCAGCAGCTTTGGCGGGTGTAAAGGCTACACCTTC. It codes for CASSFGGCKGYTF.

The chain links TRBV3-1 (or the pseudogene TRBV3-2) to TRBJ2-2; unclear D gene. Between the trimmed V and J ends, which lost 3 bases and 0 bases, there was a span of 5 bases. Germline V gene sequence: CDR1 LGHDT, CDR2 YNNKEL (reference sequence). CDR3 length: 14 amino acids. CDR3 residues: CASSQGTNTGELFF. The DNA for the CDR3 is TGTGCCAGCAGCCAGGGGACGAACACCGGGGAGCTGTTTTTT.

This clone was observed once. The V gene is TRBV30, the J gene TRBJ1-2; D remains ambiguous. Germline assignment: CDR1 GTSNPN and CDR2 SVGIG (reference sequence). This CDR3 has 13 amino acids. V was trimmed by 1 base and J by 4 bases, leaving 10 bases between them. DNA of the CDR3: TGTGCCTGGAGTGGCGGAGGGTCCTATGGCTACACCTTC. It translates to CAWSGGGSYGYTF. The variable domain in full, with the rest retrieved from reference TRBV30 and TRBJ1-2, is SQTIHQWPATLVQPVGSPLSLECTVEGTSNPNLYWYRQAAGRGLQLLFYSVGIGQISSEVPQNLSASRPQDRQFILSSKKLLLSDSGFYLCAWSGGGSYGYTFGSGTRLTVV.

V usage is TRBV19 and J usage is TRBJ2-3, with 11 bases aligning to TRBD2. Germline V gene lookup returns CDR1 LNHDA and CDR2 SQIVND (reference sequence). The CDR3 length is 14 residues. V lost 8 bases and J lost 1; bases outside the gene matches: 2. CDR3 sequence reads: CASGTSGGTDTQYF. CDR3 in DNA: TGTGCCAGTGGGACTAGCGGAGGCACAGATACGCAGTATTTT.

Turning to this clone: This same CDR3 is encoded by further DNA sequences in the sample. The V call is TRBV10-3, the J call TRBJ1-2; 7 bases are shared with TRBD1. This CDR3 is built from 12 residues. Germline CDR1 ENHRY, CDR2 SYGVKD. V was pared by 4 bases and J by 8 bases, with 4 bases of the junction left unmatched. CDR3 region: CAISGQGRGYTF. For the CDR3, the DNA is TGTGCCATCAGTGGACAGGGACGCGGCTACACCTTC.

This chain uses TRBV27 with TRBJ1-2; 11 positions match TRBD1. Losses at the gene ends were 4 bases for V and 8 bases for J; bases not matched to a gene: 6. Germline CDR1 and CDR2: MNHEY and SMNVEV (reference sequence). The CDR3 spans 14 residues. CDR3 in DNA: TGTGCCAGCAGTTCTGGACAGGGGGCTAAGGGCTACACCTTC. Its translation: CASSSGQGAKGYTF.

This chain joins TRBV20-1 and TRBJ1-6; D is ambiguous. Trimming left V 3 bases short and J 6 bases short, with 9 bases between. Germline V gene sequence: CDR1 DFQATT, CDR2 SNEGSKA (reference sequence). The CDR3 covers 13 residues. CDR3: CSASSRLNSPLHF. Here the CDR3 DNA reads TGCAGTGCTAGTAGTCGGCTTAATTCACCCCTCCACTTT.

The chain joins TRBV5-1 to TRBJ1-4, with D tentatively TRBD1 (5 bases). The V gene lost 5 bases and the J gene lost 8 bases, with 10 bases spanning the gap. Germline V lookup: CDR1 SGHRS, CDR2 YFSETQ. The CDR3 runs to 12 residues. The CDR3 is CASRDNWEKLFF. The CDR3 bases are TGCGCCAGCAGGGACAATTGGGAAAAACTGTTTTTT.